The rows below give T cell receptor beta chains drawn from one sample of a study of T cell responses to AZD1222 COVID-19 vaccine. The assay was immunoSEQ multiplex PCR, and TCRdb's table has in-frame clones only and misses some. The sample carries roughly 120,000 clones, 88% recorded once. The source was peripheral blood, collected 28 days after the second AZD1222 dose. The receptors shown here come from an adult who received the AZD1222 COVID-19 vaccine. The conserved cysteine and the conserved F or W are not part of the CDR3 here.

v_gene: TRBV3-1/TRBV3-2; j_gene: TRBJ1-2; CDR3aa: ASSQELGQVYGYT
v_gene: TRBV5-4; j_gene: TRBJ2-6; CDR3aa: ASSPTSTGVPGANVLT
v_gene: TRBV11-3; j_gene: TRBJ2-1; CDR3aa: ASSWTRYNEQF
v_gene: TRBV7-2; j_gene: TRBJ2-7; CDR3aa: ASSLGLNEQY
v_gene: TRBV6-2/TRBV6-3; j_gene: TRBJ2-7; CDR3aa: ASSFGDTSWATRQY
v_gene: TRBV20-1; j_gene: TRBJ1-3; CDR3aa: SASPPVSSGNTIY
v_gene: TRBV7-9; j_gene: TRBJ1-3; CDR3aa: ASSLAGRSSGNTIY
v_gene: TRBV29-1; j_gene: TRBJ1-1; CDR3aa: SAPWGNRPEAF
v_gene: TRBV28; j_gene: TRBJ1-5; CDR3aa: ASSPGDARQPQH
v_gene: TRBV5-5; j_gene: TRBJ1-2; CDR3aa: ASSWTPGQGGYGYT
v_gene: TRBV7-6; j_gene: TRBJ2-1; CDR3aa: ASRTAGGPYNEQF
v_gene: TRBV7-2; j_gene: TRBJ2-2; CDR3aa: ASSATAGSDVGELF
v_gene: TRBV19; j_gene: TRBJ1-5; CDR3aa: ASSMGSGTGVNQPQH
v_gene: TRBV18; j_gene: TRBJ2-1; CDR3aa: ASSTGGSSYNEQF
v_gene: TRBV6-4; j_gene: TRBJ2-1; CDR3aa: ASSDTDRDYNEQF
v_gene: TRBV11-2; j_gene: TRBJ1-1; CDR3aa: ASSLEGAVTEAF
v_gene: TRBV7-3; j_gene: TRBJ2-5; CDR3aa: ASSYAGSETQY
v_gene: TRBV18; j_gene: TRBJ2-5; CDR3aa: ASSPSGGPQETQY
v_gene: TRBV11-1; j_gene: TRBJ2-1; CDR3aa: ASKPTGGPNNEQF
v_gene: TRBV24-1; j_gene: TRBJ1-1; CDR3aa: ATSALNEAF
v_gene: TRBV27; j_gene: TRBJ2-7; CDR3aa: ASSLGLGVSEQY
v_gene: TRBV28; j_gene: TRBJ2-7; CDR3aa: ASSFIGGQGHEQY
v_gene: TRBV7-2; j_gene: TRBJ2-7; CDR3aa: ASSLIGQTSYEQY
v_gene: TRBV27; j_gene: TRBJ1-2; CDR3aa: ASTTAAGGGRNYGYT